Detailed here is one TCR beta chain. This sample stems from a study of cytomegalovirus exposure and HLA in healthy donors. The germline gives CDR1 SQVTM, CDR2 ANQGSEA. The CDR3 contains 12 residues. The V gene end was trimmed by 0 bases and the J gene end by 7 bases; junction bases not matched to a gene: 0. Researchers ran the PCR with 60 Vbeta and 13 Jbeta primers. The repertoire was sequenced with immunoSEQ multiplex PCR; TCRdb's copy has only in-frame clones and lacks some. The sample consists of about 190,000 clones, 70% to 75% of them appearing once. The chain has TRBV29-1 and TRBJ2-1; 7 positions agree with TRBD1. The sample comprised PBMCs. The sequence was collected from a man between 25 and 39 years old in good health and CMV-seropositive. CDR3 sequence (DNA): TGCAGCGTTGAAGACAGGGGGAATGAGCAGTTCTTC. It translates to CSVEDRGNEQFF.